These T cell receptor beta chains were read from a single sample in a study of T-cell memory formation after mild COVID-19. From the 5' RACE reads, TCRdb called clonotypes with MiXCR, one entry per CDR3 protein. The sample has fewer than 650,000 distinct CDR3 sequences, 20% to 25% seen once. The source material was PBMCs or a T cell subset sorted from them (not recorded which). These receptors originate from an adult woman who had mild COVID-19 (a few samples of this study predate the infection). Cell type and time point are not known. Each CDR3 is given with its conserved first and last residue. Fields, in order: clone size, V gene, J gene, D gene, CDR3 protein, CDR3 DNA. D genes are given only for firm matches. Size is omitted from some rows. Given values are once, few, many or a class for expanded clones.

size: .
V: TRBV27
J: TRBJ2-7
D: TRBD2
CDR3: CASSSRLAGLPQYF
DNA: TGTGCCAGCAGTTCCCGACTAGCGGGGCTCCCTCAGTACTTC

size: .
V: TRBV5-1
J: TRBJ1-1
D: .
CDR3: CASSSQGPEAFF
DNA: TGCGCCAGCAGCTCCCAGGGTCCTGAAGCTTTCTTT

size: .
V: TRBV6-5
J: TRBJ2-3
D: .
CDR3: CASSYRQGTDTQYF
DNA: TGTGCCAGCAGTTACCGGCAGGGCACAGATACGCAGTATTTT

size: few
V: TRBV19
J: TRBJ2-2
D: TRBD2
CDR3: CASRLAGELFF
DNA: TGTGCCAGCCGACTAGCAGGGGAGCTGTTTTTT

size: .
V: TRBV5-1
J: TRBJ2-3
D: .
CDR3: CASSFSDSQRDTQYF
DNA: TGCGCCAGCAGCTTCTCGGACAGCCAACGGGATACGCAGTATTTT

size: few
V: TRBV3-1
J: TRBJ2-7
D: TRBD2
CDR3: CASSDLSSGGYEQYF
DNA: TGTGCCAGCAGCGACCTCTCTAGCGGGGGTTACGAGCAGTACTTC

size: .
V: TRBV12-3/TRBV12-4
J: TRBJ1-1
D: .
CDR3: CASSNERRTEAFF
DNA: TGTGCCAGCAGTAACGAAAGAAGGACTGAAGCTTTCTTT

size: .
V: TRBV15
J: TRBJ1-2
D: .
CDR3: CATSAGEYGYTF
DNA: TGTGCCACCAGCGCCGGGGAGTACGGCTACACCTTC

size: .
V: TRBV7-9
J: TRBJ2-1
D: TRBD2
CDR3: CASSLRRLAAYNEQFF
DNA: TGTGCCAGCAGCTTAAGGAGGCTAGCGGCTTACAATGAGCAGTTCTTC

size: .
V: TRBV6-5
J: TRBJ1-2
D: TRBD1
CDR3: CASSYPQGAGYGYTF
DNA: TGTGCCAGCAGTTACCCGCAGGGGGCAGGCTATGGCTACACCTTC

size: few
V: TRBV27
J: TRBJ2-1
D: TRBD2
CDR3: CASSRSGTSGNNEQFF
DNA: TGTGCCAGCAGCAGATCCGGGACTAGCGGTAACAATGAGCAGTTCTTC

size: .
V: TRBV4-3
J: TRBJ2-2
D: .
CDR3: CASSQDEKFRPDTGELFF
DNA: TGCGCCAGCAGCCAAGATGAGAAATTCCGCCCGGACACCGGGGAGCTGTTTTTT

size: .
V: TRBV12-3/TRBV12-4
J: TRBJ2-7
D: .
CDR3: CASTWGDTYEQYF
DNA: TGTGCCAGCACCTGGGGGGACACCTACGAGCAGTACTTC

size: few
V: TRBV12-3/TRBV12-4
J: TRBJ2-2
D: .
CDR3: CASRNGVTYKSGELFF
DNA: TGTGCCAGCAGGAACGGGGTTACCTATAAGTCCGGGGAGCTGTTTTTT

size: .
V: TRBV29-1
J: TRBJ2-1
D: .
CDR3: CSVVGLALYNEQFF
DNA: TGCAGCGTAGTGGGCCTAGCGCTATACAATGAGCAGTTCTTC

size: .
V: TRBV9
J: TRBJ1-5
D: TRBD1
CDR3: CASSVVFPGGQINQPQHF
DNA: TGTGCCAGCAGCGTAGTCTTTCCGGGGGGACAGATCAATCAGCCCCAGCATTTT

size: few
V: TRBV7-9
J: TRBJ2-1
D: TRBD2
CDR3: CASSPRTSGGEQFF
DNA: TGTGCCAGCAGCCCCAGGACTAGCGGGGGTGAGCAGTTCTTC

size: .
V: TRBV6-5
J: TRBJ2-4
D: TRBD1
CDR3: CASSSWTGTAKNIQYF
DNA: TGTGCCAGCAGTTCCTGGACAGGTACCGCCAAAAACATTCAGTACTTC